This T cell receptor beta chain was obtained from a study of lung T cells in sarcoidosis with Löfgren's syndrome. Overall study context: Repertoire analyses centered on Löfgren's syndrome patients.

Points from the study as a whole: The most expanded V genes in Löfgren's patients were reportedly TRAV12-1 and TRBV2. Shared TRAV12-1 and TRBV2 CDR3 motifs across Löfgren's syndrome patients reportedly suggested public CD4+ TCRs.

V shed 1 base and J 6 bases; nucleotides not matched to a gene: 11. Germline assignment: CDR1 MDHEN and CDR2 SYDVKM. The CDR3 has 16 amino acids. From the reads, TCRdb called clonotypes with MiXCR, one entry per CDR3 protein. The sample yields about 19,000 distinct CDR3 sequences, less than 25% seen once. The table lists this clonotype with many counts. What it recognizes is unknown. The sequenced material came from CD4+ T cells from PBMCs. The clonotype was recovered from a human donor with sarcoidosis (Löfgren's syndrome or another form), or a control subject (not recorded which). The V gene is TRBV28, the J gene TRBJ1-1; 7 bases align to TRBD1. CDR3 nucleotide sequence: TGTGCCAGCAGTTTATCTACAGGGGCGCTATTGGCTGAAGCTTTCTTT. Protein sequence: CASSLSTGALLAEAFF. The whole variable domain, remainder taken from reference TRBV28 and TRBJ1-1, is DVKVTQSSRYLVKRTGEKVFLECVQDMDHENMFWYRQDPGLGLRLIYFSYDVKMKEKGDIPEGYSVSREKKERFSLILESASTNQTSMYLCASSLSTGALLAEAFFGQGTRLTVV.